This T cell receptor (beta chain) was identified during a study of Ad26.COV2.S vaccination and SARS-CoV-2 variants. Study details: Among those in the COV1001 Ad26.COV2.S trial arm was the donor.

Treatment given: some 20 received Ad26.COV2.S at low or high dose, single or two shots; 5 received placebo; per-sample allocation not given. It was on day 63 after the first vaccine or placebo injection that samples were taken. Adults aged 18-55 years in Boston included the donor. As its vector, the vaccine had Ad26, which expressed Wuhan-strain SARS-CoV-2 spike. The V segment lost 5 bases and the J segment 6 bases; nucleotides outside the gene matches: 10. Germline lookup yields CDR1 LGHNT and CDR2 FRNRAP. CDR3 size: 15 residues. This clone was recorded once. Profiled with immunoSEQ multiplex PCR; TCRdb holds only in-frame clones, not every one. The data show 250,000 to 300,000 clones, with about 89% seen just once and approximately 3.3% held by the top ten.

The sequence was collected from a person between 18 and 59 years old who received the Ad26.COV2.S COVID-19 vaccine or a placebo. Sequencing used peripheral blood, obtained in a trial of Ad26.COV2.S vaccine versus placebo. The chain joins TRBV12-5 to TRBJ2-3, with 8 bases that match TRBD1. The CDR3 DNA reads as TGTGCTAGTGGTCTCCCAGGGGGCAGGCGGGATACGCAGTATTTT. As protein: CASGLPGGRRDTQYF.